This is a list of T cell receptor beta chains from one sample in a study of PD-L1 blockade in urothelial cancer. Produced via immunoSEQ multiplex PCR; TCRdb's table is partial and in-frame only. The table records nearly 45,000 clones, over 75% of them present only once. The sequencing here drew on PBMCs, taken around atezolizumab (anti-PD-L1) treatment. These TCRs come from a donor aged 40 or over with urothelial cancer. Both conserved end residues are trimmed from each CDR3. D genes are given only for firm matches. Some rows mark clone size as missing; the rest say once, few, many or name a class of expanded clone.

clone_size j_call d_call v_call cdr3_aa
- TRBJ2-5 TRBD2 TRBV6-6 ASSLLAGGRETQY
- TRBJ2-2 TRBD2 TRBV5-6 ASSPRGGAGVTGELF
- TRBJ2-3 - TRBV27 ASSPTLADTQY
- TRBJ2-7 TRBD1 TRBV2 ASSEGVAGGQGEQY
- TRBJ1-1 - TRBV15 ATSSRGGDTEAF
- TRBJ1-1 - TRBV6-5 ASGARRGTEAF
- TRBJ2-2 TRBD1 TRBV5-8 ASSSPRGRGTGELF
- TRBJ2-2 - TRBV9 ASSVGPTGELF
once TRBJ2-1 TRBD2 TRBV7-3 ASSLQGLAGAVWENEQF
- TRBJ1-5 TRBD1 TRBV7-8 ASSWGQGVNQPQH
- TRBJ2-7 - TRBV28 ASSFAPGWEQY
- TRBJ2-7 TRBD2 TRBV28 ASSLWGRGAGAREQY
- TRBJ2-1 TRBD2 TRBV5-6 ASSLFPPRGVAGVYEQF
- TRBJ2-2 TRBD2 TRBV5-1 ASSLGLAGRSGELF
- TRBJ2-5 - TRBV21-1 ASRASRDKEEETQY
- TRBJ1-1 - TRBV29-1 SVGAVMNTEAF
- TRBJ2-7 TRBD1 TRBV7-8 ASSQTGAVSEQY
- TRBJ2-3 - TRBV7-9 ASSLSGTDTQY
- TRBJ2-3 TRBD2 TRBV7-3 ASSLTPREGPQY
once TRBJ1-1 - TRBV7-3 ASSLMGPNTEAF
- TRBJ2-7 - TRBV15 ATSRDGGWGYEQY
- TRBJ2-1 - TRBV4-1 ASSQDNYNEQF
medium-sized TRBJ2-1 TRBD2 TRBV9 ASSVGGSGANEQF
- TRBJ2-7 TRBD2 TRBV2 ASSGLAEYEQY
- TRBJ2-7 TRBD1 TRBV30 AWSAAHRGRRDEQY
- TRBJ1-1 TRBD1 TRBV9 ASSPRQGFGGLRNTEAF
- TRBJ1-1 - TRBV7-2 ASSPRHPPGTEAF
- TRBJ1-5 - TRBV6-1 ASSEEVRVLNQPQH
- TRBJ2-1 TRBD2 TRBV23-1 ASSQSMEIAGRDYNEQF
- TRBJ1-1 TRBD1 TRBV2 ASRAQGAGVTEAF
- TRBJ2-3 TRBD2 TRBV20-1 SASGDYTQY
- TRBJ2-7 TRBD1 TRBV18 ASSPGTGGLYEQY
few TRBJ2-1 TRBD2 TRBV5-1 ASSLRALAGDNEQF
- TRBJ2-1 TRBD2 TRBV19 ASSMVSGSIRDEQF
once TRBJ2-7 TRBD2 TRBV7-3 ASSFGGGEQY
- TRBJ2-1 TRBD2 TRBV5-1 ASSLASGTSGYNEQF
- TRBJ1-4 - TRBV6-5 ASSPDRLAMF
- TRBJ2-3 TRBD1 TRBV5-6 ASSLRGIGGRGNTQY
- TRBJ2-3 TRBD2 TRBV7-2 ASSRTSGGGTDTQY
- TRBJ2-7 - TRBV2 ASSSGGTREQY
- TRBJ2-7 TRBD2 TRBV7-2 ASSLVSGDYEQY
- TRBJ1-2 TRBD1 TRBV27 ASSSPRGQGYYGYT
- TRBJ2-7 - TRBV28 ASSLSRGYYEQY
few TRBJ1-2 - TRBV4-2 ASTPTGNYGYT
once TRBJ2-5 - TRBV7-2 ASSLLAAQETQY
- TRBJ2-1 - TRBV14 ASSPHRARLEDEQF
- TRBJ2-1 TRBD2 TRBV28 ASSTLGASGRARYNEQF
- TRBJ1-5 - TRBV7-9 ASSGPNSNQPQH
- TRBJ2-3 TRBD2 TRBV6-5 ASGTVASGGHTQY
- TRBJ1-1 - TRBV6-6 ASSLAGGPGAF
few TRBJ1-4 - TRBV7-8 ASSPGRSMPEKLF
- TRBJ2-7 - TRBV6-1 ASSEGPNYEQY
- TRBJ2-1 TRBD2 TRBV7-2 ASLRASGSTYNEQF
once TRBJ2-7 - TRBV20-1 SATPGDEQY